This section outlines one T cell receptor (beta chain) sequence together with its context. Its antigen is currently unknown. The entry originates in a study of T cell responses to AZD1222 COVID-19 vaccine. The study's findings and limits: CD4 TCRs associated with vaccination spanned spike, dominating at 160-218 and 743-854.

J lost 7 bases, V lost 5 bases, and 8 bases had no gene match. The CDR3 length is 15 residues. Germline assignment: CDR1 SGHVS and CDR2 FQNEAQ. Profiled with immunoSEQ multiplex PCR; TCRdb holds only in-frame clones, not every one. The sample comprises under 200,000 clones, around 87% of which are singletons, and about 3% rests with the top ten. The genes are TRBV7-8 and TRBJ1-4; 9 positions agree with TRBD1. The specimen was peripheral blood, collected on day 0 of MenACWY control vaccination. This receptor was identified in an adult in good health. CDR3 in amino acids: CASSTHRGLGEKLFF. The CDR3 DNA follows: TGTGCCAGCAGCACCCACAGGGGGCTGGGTGAAAAACTGTTTTTT.